The rows below give T cell receptor beta chains drawn from one sample of a study of blood T cell repertoires in COVID-19. The protocol was immunoSEQ multiplex PCR, while the TCRdb copy is restricted to in-frame clones and leaves out a portion. The sample consists of 120,000 to 150,000 clones, about nine tenths of them appearing once. Input material: PBMCs or T cells enriched from blood (not recorded which). The receptors shown here come from a woman in her thirties or forties who had been exposed to COVID-19. CDR3s include the opening cysteine and the closing phenylalanine or tryptophan. Clone size, where shown, is once, few, many, or a class for clones that have expanded.

v_call: TRBV4-3; j_call: TRBJ2-3; clone_size: .; cdr3_aa: CASSQDTQGPDTQYF
v_call: TRBV28; j_call: TRBJ2-1; clone_size: .; cdr3_aa: CASVEAGRPYNEQFF
v_call: TRBV19; j_call: TRBJ1-2; clone_size: .; cdr3_aa: CASTAGGYGYTF
v_call: TRBV7-2; j_call: TRBJ2-5; clone_size: .; cdr3_aa: CASSTGTGRKTQYF
v_call: TRBV6-5; j_call: TRBJ2-1; clone_size: .; cdr3_aa: CASSYEGNEQFF
v_call: TRBV4-3; j_call: TRBJ1-1; clone_size: once; cdr3_aa: CASSPGFGTEAFF
v_call: TRBV5-1; j_call: TRBJ2-7; clone_size: .; cdr3_aa: CASSLVAEREQYF
v_call: TRBV7-2; j_call: TRBJ2-5; clone_size: .; cdr3_aa: CASSSRQGGFQETQYF
v_call: TRBV5-4; j_call: TRBJ2-7; clone_size: .; cdr3_aa: CASVASGGNEQYF
v_call: TRBV28; j_call: TRBJ1-1; clone_size: .; cdr3_aa: CASSRGLNTEAFF
v_call: TRBV19; j_call: TRBJ2-5; clone_size: .; cdr3_aa: CASNRGREETQYF
v_call: TRBV6-5; j_call: TRBJ2-3; clone_size: once; cdr3_aa: CASSQTSGGLDTQYF
v_call: TRBV27; j_call: TRBJ2-1; clone_size: .; cdr3_aa: CASTSGGFSYNEQFF
v_call: TRBV2; j_call: TRBJ1-4; clone_size: .; cdr3_aa: CAKSGTGDEKLFF
v_call: TRBV2; j_call: TRBJ1-2; clone_size: .; cdr3_aa: CASRQGDYGYTF
v_call: TRBV27; j_call: TRBJ2-7; clone_size: .; cdr3_aa: CASRHRGHSYEQYF
v_call: TRBV24-1; j_call: TRBJ1-5; clone_size: .; cdr3_aa: CAAKQGPHQPQHF
v_call: TRBV6-5; j_call: TRBJ1-1; clone_size: .; cdr3_aa: CASTGTGSTEAFF
v_call: TRBV3-1/TRBV3-2; j_call: TRBJ1-1; clone_size: .; cdr3_aa: CASSRPGGGEAFF
v_call: TRBV5-6; j_call: TRBJ1-4; clone_size: .; cdr3_aa: CASSLGGQLNEKLFF
v_call: TRBV5-4; j_call: TRBJ1-2; clone_size: once; cdr3_aa: CASSFRAGDGYTF
v_call: TRBV6-2/TRBV6-3; j_call: TRBJ2-1; clone_size: once; cdr3_aa: CASSLPASGRRDEQFF
v_call: TRBV11-2; j_call: TRBJ2-3; clone_size: .; cdr3_aa: CASSFPLASMQYF
v_call: TRBV10-2; j_call: TRBJ2-2; clone_size: .; cdr3_aa: CASSDRGANTGELFF
v_call: TRBV4-2; j_call: TRBJ2-3; clone_size: .; cdr3_aa: CASSQMPSGGYSTDTQYF
v_call: TRBV6-5; j_call: TRBJ1-1; clone_size: .; cdr3_aa: CASSHTGGTGTEAFF
v_call: TRBV3-1/TRBV3-2; j_call: TRBJ2-7; clone_size: .; cdr3_aa: CASSLRPTSGSSYEQYF
v_call: TRBV2; j_call: TRBJ2-1; clone_size: .; cdr3_aa: CAGKPGLATNEQFF